The 27 T cell receptor beta chains given below trace back to one sample, sequenced in a study of yellow fever vaccine responses in identical twins. TCRdb reprocessed the RT-PCR reads via MiXCR and lists one record per CDR3 protein. The sample includes about 23,000 distinct CDR3 sequences, over 75% of them seen just once. The source material was T cells from blood (PBMCs), unsorted or a sorted subset (not recorded which), sampled before or after yellow fever vaccination (not recorded which). The receptors stem from a woman under 30 who received the yellow fever vaccine.

This chain uses TRBV7-9 with TRBJ2-3; D is perhaps TRBD2 (5 bases). CDR1 and CDR2 from the germline V gene are SEHNR and FQNEAQ (reference sequence). This CDR3 comprises 14 residues. V was clipped by 5 bases and J by 3 bases, with 12 bases between them. CDR3 nucleotide sequence: TGTGCCAGCAGCAGGCCGGGGAGTACAGATACGCAGTATTTT. Translating gives CASSRPGSTDTQYF.

In DNA, the CDR3 is TGTGCCAGTAGATTGAAGTACGAGCAGTACGTC. It is translated as CASRLKYEQYV. The gene calls are TRBV19 and TRBJ2-7; D is unresolved. Per the germline V gene, CDR1 is LNHDA and CDR2 is SQIVND (reference sequence). The CDR3 is made up of 11 amino acids. Between the trimmed V and J ends, which lost 6 bases and 4 bases, there was a span of 7 bases.

A few counts support this clonotype. The chain couples TRBV11-1 to TRBJ2-1; D ambiguous. Trimming took off 1 base at V and 9 bases at J, with 19 bases between the two ends. Germline loops: CDR1 SGHAT, CDR2 FQDESV (reference sequence). The CDR3 covers 16 residues. The CDR3 DNA reads as TGTGCCAGCAGCTTAGTCCCCGGGCCAGGCCTTGGTGAGCAGTTCTTC. Its translation: CASSLVPGPGLGEQFF.

This chain links TRBV14 with TRBJ2-5; tentative D call: TRBD2 (6 bases). The CDR3 covers 15 residues. CDR1 is SGHDN and CDR2 is FVKESK in the germline V gene. V dropped 1 base and J dropped 5 bases, with 14 bases sitting between them. CDR3 bases: TGTGCCAGCAGCCAAGCGGGGGAAAGTTGGGAGACCCAGTACTTC. Translating it yields CASSQAGESWETQYF.

This chain uses TRBV29-1 with TRBJ2-3; D remains ambiguous. CDR3 length: 14 residues. Per germline, CDR1 SQVTM and CDR2 ANQGSEA. Trimming stripped 6 bases from V and 0 bases from J, with 13 bases between. Here the CDR3 reads CSVQRATSTDTQYF. As DNA, the CDR3 is TGCAGCGTCCAAAGGGCCACCAGCACAGATACGCAGTATTTT.

The sample holds a few counts of this clonotype. This chain uses TRBV4-2 with TRBJ1-1; D unclear. The V gene's germline CDR1 is LGHNA and CDR2 YNFKEQ. Trimming stripped 0 bases from V and 1 base from J, with 9 bases between. There are 15 residues in the CDR3. This CDR3 reads CASSQDRRWNTEAFF. CDR3 coding DNA: TGTGCCAGCAGCCAAGATAGACGATGGAACACTGAAGCTTTCTTT.

The chain has TRBV2 and TRBJ2-2; TRBD2 aligns across 7 bases. The ends lost 4 bases at V and 4 bases at J; junction bases unmatched: 0. CDR1 and CDR2 (germline): SNHLY, FYNNEI. CDR3 length: 13 amino acids. The CDR3 DNA reads TGTGCCAGCAGTGCTAGCGGCACCGGGGAGCTGTTTTTT. This translates into CASSASGTGELFF.

This sequence joins TRBV12-3 or TRBV12-4 and TRBJ2-4, with D possibly being TRBD1 or TRBD2 (5 bases each). V was trimmed by 5 bases and J by 4 bases, leaving 15 bases between them. This CDR3 has 15 residues. CDR3 sequence (DNA): TGTGCCAGCAGTAAATTGCAGGGAGATAAAAACATTCAGTACTTC. Encoded protein: CASSKLQGDKNIQYF.

This clonotype was counted only a few times. This chain uses TRBV18 with TRBJ2-2, with a weak D call TRBD2 (6 bases). CDR1 and CDR2 from the germline V gene are KGHSH and LQKENI. The CDR3 totals 14 residues. V dropped 3 bases and J dropped 6 bases, with 11 bases sitting between them. Here the CDR3 DNA reads TGTGCCAGCTCACCGATCGGGAGCGCCGGGGAGCTGTTTTTT. Protein product: CASSPIGSAGELFF.

The V gene is TRBV4-3, the J gene TRBJ2-7, with D perhaps TRBD2 (6 bases). Germline CDR1 reads LGHNA; CDR2 reads YSLEER. The V and J ends lost 0 bases and 0 bases respectively, with 18 bases between them. This CDR3 has 18 amino acids. CDR3 in amino acids: CASSQDSPEGRDSYEQYF. CDR3 DNA: TGCGCCAGCAGCCAAGACTCCCCAGAGGGGCGGGACTCCTACGAGCAGTACTTC.

V usage is TRBV10-1 and J usage is TRBJ2-1; no firm D call. CDR1 and CDR2 from the germline V gene are WNHNN and SYGVQD (reference sequence). The germline V and J ends were trimmed by 4 bases and 0 bases, with 13 bases remaining between them. The CDR3 runs 16 residues. CDR3 sequence reads: CASSAQMFGSYNEQFF. CDR3 DNA sequence: TGCGCCAGCAGTGCCCAAATGTTCGGCTCCTACAATGAGCAGTTCTTC.

The CDR3 DNA follows: TGTGCCAGCTCACCCCAAGAGGGCAACTATGGCTACACCTTC. This sequence encodes CASSPQEGNYGYTF. V is TRBV18 and J is TRBJ1-2; the D is unclear. The germline gives CDR1 KGHSH, CDR2 LQKENI. This CDR3 spans 14 amino acids. V lost 3 bases and J lost 2, with 10 bases in between.

The chain is built from TRBV9 and TRBJ2-2, with D uncertain. This CDR3 region has 14 residues. The V gene's germline CDR1 is SGDLS and CDR2 YYNGEE. V lost 0 bases and J lost 2, with 5 bases in between. CDR3 nucleotides: TGTGCCAGCAGCGTAGATGACAACACCGGGGAGCTGTTTTTT. Translated: CASSVDDNTGELFF.

The genes are TRBV10-3 and TRBJ2-1; D uncertain. Trimming removed 4 bases at V and 5 bases at J, with 12 bases between. The germline CDR1 and CDR2 sequences are ENHRY and SYGVKD. This CDR3 spans 14 amino acids. The CDR3 loop is CAISVGSTDNEQFF. The DNA of the CDR3 is TGTGCCATCAGTGTGGGCTCCACCGACAATGAGCAGTTCTTC.

The chain couples TRBV29-1 to TRBJ1-1; D unresolved. This CDR3 contains 13 residues. Looked up from germline, CDR1 is SQVTM and CDR2 is ANQGSEA. Trimming took 2 bases from V and 2 from J, leaving 9 bases between them. As DNA, the CDR3 is TGCAGCGTTGAATCCTCTATTAACACTGAAGCTTTCTTT. This codes for CSVESSINTEAFF.

V and J are TRBV5-5 and TRBJ1-1, with D uncertain. Germline-derived CDR1 and CDR2 are SGHKS and YYEKEE (reference sequence). V lost 1 base, J lost 4 bases, and 8 bases lay in between. The CDR3 contains 13 residues. CDR3 loop: CASSLFGGTEAFF. The CDR3 DNA follows: TGTGCCAGCAGCTTGTTTGGTGGCACTGAAGCTTTCTTT.

The chain joins TRBV2 to TRBJ2-5, with D unclear. Germline V gives CDR1 SNHLY, CDR2 FYNNEI. Trimming removed 2 bases from V and 4 bases from J, with 11 bases in between. The CDR3 covers 14 residues. Here the CDR3 DNA reads TGTGCCAGCAGTGAAAGGTTTGCGCCAGAGACCCAGTACTTC. This codes for CASSERFAPETQYF.

This chain joins TRBV19 and TRBJ1-2, with D unclear. Germline CDR1 reads LNHDA; CDR2 reads SQIVND (reference sequence). This CDR3 has 11 residues. The V end lost 3 bases, the J end lost 4 bases, and 3 bases lay between the germline ends. As DNA, the CDR3 is TGTGCCAGTAGTATCGGCTATGGCTACACCTTC. Translation gives CASSIGYGYTF.

As DNA, the CDR3 is TGCAGCGTTAGGAACACCGGGGAGCTGTTTTTT. Its translation is CSVRNTGELFF. The rearrangement joins TRBV29-1 to TRBJ2-2; D gene unclear. Between the trimmed V and J ends, which lost 5 bases and 1 base, there was a span of 2 bases. CDR1 is SQVTM, CDR2 ANQGSEA, per germline. The CDR3 length is 11 residues.

The J gene is TRBJ2-7, the V gene TRBV29-1; possible D gene TRBD1, 6 bases. The germline gives CDR1 SQVTM, CDR2 ANQGSEA. The CDR3 totals 16 residues. Trimming left V 8 bases short and J 4 bases short, with 27 bases between. The CDR3 is CSIVLDSQQGGYEQYF. In DNA, the CDR3 is TGCAGCATAGTGTTGGACAGCCAACAAGGGGGTTACGAGCAGTACTTC.

The CDR3 DNA is TGTGCCAGCAGTGGTGATCTGGGCGATGAGCAGTTCTTC. This gives the protein CASSGDLGDEQFF. This chain joins TRBV2 and TRBJ2-1; D remains unclear. The V gene's germline CDR1 is SNHLY and CDR2 FYNNEI. The CDR3 has 13 residues. Trimming left V 4 bases short and J 8 bases short, with 12 bases between.

This chain uses TRBV7-7 with TRBJ2-1; unclear D gene. Trimming stripped 5 bases from V and 16 bases from J, with 27 bases between. Germline lookup yields CDR1 SSHAT and CDR2 FNYEAQ (reference sequence). This CDR3 is built from 15 residues. CDR3 DNA sequence: TGTGCCAGCAGCCCTAGACCAGAACTCGGCAATACCCTCTTCTTC. Protein: CASSPRPELGNTLFF.

The chain links TRBV10-3 to TRBJ1-4; 7 bases map to TRBD1. The CDR3 is 15 residues long. Trimming cost V 5 bases and J 0 bases; bases outside gene matches: 3. Germline CDR1 and CDR2: ENHRY and SYGVKD. CDR3: CAISTGAATNEKLFF. As DNA, the CDR3 is TGTGCCATCAGTACAGGGGCGGCAACTAATGAAAAACTGTTTTTT.

J is TRBJ1-4 and V is TRBV15; no firm D call. V was shortened by 1 base and J by 0 bases, with 6 bases between the two germline ends. Germline CDR1 is LNHNV and CDR2 is YYDKDF (reference sequence). The CDR3 has 15 amino acids. The CDR3 sequence is CATSRGSATNEKLFF. In DNA, the CDR3 is TGTGCCACCAGCAGAGGTTCTGCAACTAATGAAAAACTGTTTTTT.

By proportion, this clonotype is medium-sized (0.01 to 0.1%). The CDR3 protein is CASSAAAPGQGYSPLHF. The CDR3 DNA sequence: TGTGCCAGCAGTGCGGCAGCCCCGGGACAGGGGTATTCACCCCTCCACTTT. The chain recombines TRBV27 with TRBJ1-6; 10 bases are a match to TRBD1. Trimming took 5 bases from V and 8 from J; bases not matched to a gene: 12. Per the germline V gene, CDR1 is MNHEY and CDR2 is SMNVEV (reference sequence). This CDR3 comprises 17 residues.

This chain uses TRBV18 with TRBJ1-1; no firm D call. The germline V and J ends were trimmed by 3 bases and 3 bases, with 8 bases remaining between them. CDR3 length: 13 amino acids. The germline gives CDR1 KGHSH, CDR2 LQKENI. In DNA, the CDR3 is TGTGCCAGCTCACCGCAGAGGGACACTGAAGCTTTCTTT. This codes for CASSPQRDTEAFF.

V and J are TRBV5-4 and TRBJ2-1, with a possible D match to TRBD2 (5 bases). V was shortened by 6 bases and J by 3 bases, with 13 bases between the two germline ends. The germline V gene encodes CDR1 SGHNT and CDR2 YYREEE (reference sequence). This CDR3 region has 14 residues. Here the CDR3 DNA reads TGTGCCAGCACCCCGGACGAGGGCTACAATGAGCAGTTCTTC. As protein: CASTPDEGYNEQFF.